This note documents a single TCR beta chain sequence. The sample originates from a study of blood T cell repertoires in COVID-19. The CDR3 consists of 14 residues. The V end was cut by 4 bases, the J end by 5 bases, with 14 bases between. CDR1 and CDR2 (germline): SGHNT, YENEEA. Profiling relied on immunoSEQ multiplex PCR, and the TCRdb table lists in-frame clones only, not all of them. Of tens of thousands of clones listed, 80% to 85% were seen once; the top ten hold around 28%. The sequencing sample was made of peripheral blood. The sequence was collected from a human donor in a cohort sampled during active COVID-19. The chain employs TRBV11-3 and TRBJ2-5, with D possibly being TRBD1 (6 bases). This CDR3 reads CASSSTGSGETQYF. CDR3 DNA sequence: TGTGCCAGCAGCTCTACAGGGTCGGGCGAGACCCAGTACTTC.